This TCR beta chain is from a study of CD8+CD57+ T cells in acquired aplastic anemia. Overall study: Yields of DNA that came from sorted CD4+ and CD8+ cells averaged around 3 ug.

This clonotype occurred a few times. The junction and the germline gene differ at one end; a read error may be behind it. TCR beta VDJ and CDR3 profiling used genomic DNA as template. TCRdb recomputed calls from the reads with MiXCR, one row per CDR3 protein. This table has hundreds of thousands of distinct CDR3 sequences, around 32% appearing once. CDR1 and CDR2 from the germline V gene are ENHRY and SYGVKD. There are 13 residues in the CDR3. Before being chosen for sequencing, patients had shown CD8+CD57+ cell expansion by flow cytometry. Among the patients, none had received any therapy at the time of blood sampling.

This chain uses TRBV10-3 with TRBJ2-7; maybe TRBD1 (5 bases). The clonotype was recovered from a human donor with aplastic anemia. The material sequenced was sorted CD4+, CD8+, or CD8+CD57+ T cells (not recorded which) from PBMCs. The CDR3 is CASSLLGVSEQYF. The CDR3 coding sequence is TGTGCCAGCAGTTTATTAGGGGTGAGCGAGCAGTACTTC.